This T cell receptor (beta chain) was identified during a study of CD8 T cells in ankylosing spondylitis (dated by TCRdb to 2017 to 2019). Study-wide context: To find TCR variants linked to disease, the study profiled T cell receptor beta repertoires in ankylosing spondylitis patients and healthy donors. The full study cohort comprised about 25 ankylosing spondylitis patients and roughly 110 healthy donors. Peripheral blood was sampled, and synovial fluid was additionally collected from ankylosing spondylitis patients. Findings and caveats that apply to the study as a whole: The disease-linked clones were reported to be significantly enriched in matched synovial fluid samples from ankylosing spondylitis patients. A TCR beta motif made up of several highly homologous amino acid variants appeared to be characteristic of blood from ankylosing spondylitis patients. Some motif variants were previously reported in synovial fluid and blood of reactive arthritis patients, suggesting common disease-initiation mechanisms. The disease-linked clones showed a CD8+ phenotype and occurred at relatively low frequencies in peripheral blood.

Sequenced on an Illumina HiSeq 2500. Quantitative 5'-RACE with molecular barcodes was the method used to prepare the TCR beta libraries. For the original study's pipeline: Disease-linked TCR variants were identified with a new computational method built on a probabilistic model of VDJ rearrangement. TCRdb passed the public sequencing reads through fastp at Q25 and MiXCR, retaining productive beta sequences. One record per CDR3 amino acid sequence lists the most common genes and DNA. These V and J calls are TCRdb output, not the study's own analysis. The sample table contains a few hundred thousand distinct CDR3 sequences; only one count was recorded for around 20% of them. The ten most abundant clones make up roughly 4% of the sample. Points on this clonotype: There is no known antigen for this receptor. No per-base quality is available; no much larger clone lies one base away.

Including the terminal cysteine and phenylalanine, the CDR3 comprises 14 residues. Here the CDR3 DNA is all that survives: 42 bases in frame from base 1. Unmatched junction bases come to 4, with V trimmed by 6 bases and J by 3 bases. Looking up the germline V gene (reference sequence) yields CDR1 WNHNN and CDR2 SYGVQD. The chain was built from TRBV10-1 and TRBJ2-3; 9 junctional bases match TRBD2. This sequence was found in a female donor with ankylosing spondylitis or in good health (not recorded which). The sample taken for sequencing was blood, either unsorted or a sorted T cell fraction (not recorded which). The DNA is as follows: TGCGCCAGCAGCCGAGCGGGAGGAACAGATACGCAGTATTTT. The encoded protein is CASSRAGGTDTQYF.